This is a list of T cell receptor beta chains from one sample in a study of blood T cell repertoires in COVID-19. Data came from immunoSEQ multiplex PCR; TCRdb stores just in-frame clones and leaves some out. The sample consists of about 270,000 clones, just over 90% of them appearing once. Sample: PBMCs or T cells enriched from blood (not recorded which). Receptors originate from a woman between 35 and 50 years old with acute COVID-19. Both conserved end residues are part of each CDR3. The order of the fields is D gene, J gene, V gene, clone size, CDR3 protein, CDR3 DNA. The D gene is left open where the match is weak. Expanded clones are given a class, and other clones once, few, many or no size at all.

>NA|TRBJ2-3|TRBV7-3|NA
CASSLSGPGFSGTDTQYF
TGTGCCAGCAGCTTATCAGGGCCCGGTTTTTCCGGCACAGATACGCAGTATTTT
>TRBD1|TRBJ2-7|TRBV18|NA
CASSPRQGSSYEQYF
TGTGCCAGCTCACCACGACAGGGGAGCTCCTACGAGCAGTACTTC
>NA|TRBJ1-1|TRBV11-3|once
CASSHHKAGRTEAFF
TGTGCCAGCAGCCATCATAAGGCGGGTCGGACTGAAGCTTTCTTT
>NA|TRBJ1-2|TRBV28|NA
CASSLTGLPNYGYTF
TGTGCCAGCAGTTTAACCGGACTACCAAACTATGGCTACACCTTC
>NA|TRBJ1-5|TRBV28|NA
CASSSPAVPNQPQHF
TGTGCCAGCAGTTCCCCCGCGGTGCCTAATCAGCCCCAGCATTTT
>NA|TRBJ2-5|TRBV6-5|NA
CASSYRQGEETQYF
TGTGCCAGCAGTTACAGGCAGGGTGAGGAGACCCAGTACTTC
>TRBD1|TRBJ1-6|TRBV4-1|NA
CASSPTGYNSPLHF
TGCGCCAGCAGCCCGACAGGGTATAATTCACCCCTCCACTTT
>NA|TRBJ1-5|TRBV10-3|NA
CAICPGGNQPQHF
TGTGCCATCTGTCCCGGCGGGAATCAGCCCCAGCATTTT
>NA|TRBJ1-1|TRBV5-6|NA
CASSLEGQGGTEAFF
TGTGCCAGCAGCTTGGAAGGTCAGGGAGGTACTGAAGCTTTCTTT
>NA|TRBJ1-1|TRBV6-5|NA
CASSYSNNSPKAFF
TGTGCCAGCAGTTACTCGAATAACAGTCCCAAAGCTTTCTTT
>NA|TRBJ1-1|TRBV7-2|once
CASSLGVLNTEAFF
TGTGCCAGCAGCTTAGGAGTATTGAACACTGAAGCTTTCTTT
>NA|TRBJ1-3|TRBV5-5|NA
CASSLDPVLSSGNTIYF
TGTGCCAGCAGCTTGGATCCGGTACTGAGCTCTGGAAACACCATATATTTT
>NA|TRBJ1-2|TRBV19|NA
CASSIGGQGYYGYTF
TGTGCCAGTAGTATAGGGGGCCAGGGATACTATGGCTACACCTTC
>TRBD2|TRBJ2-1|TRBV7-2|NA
CASSLVAGAVEQFF
TGTGCCAGCAGCTTAGTAGCGGGGGCGGTGGAGCAGTTCTTC